Shown below are 31 T cell receptor beta chains from a single sample sequenced in a study of blood T cell repertoires in COVID-19. TCRdb's copy holds only in-frame clones and misses some; the assay was immunoSEQ multiplex PCR. Of 120,000 or so clones in the sample, over 75% were seen once. The sequenced sample consisted of peripheral blood. These receptors all stem from a woman aged 80 or over with acute or convalescent COVID-19.

The rearrangement uses TRBV5-5 and TRBJ1-1, with TRBD1 as a possible D gene (6 bases). The CDR3 runs 16 residues. The germline CDR1 and CDR2 sequences are SGHKS and YYEKEE (reference sequence). Between the trimmed V and J ends, which lost 3 bases and 1 base, there was a span of 16 bases. The CDR3 DNA is TGTGCCAGCAGCTCACACCCACAGGGCGAGAACACTGAAGCTTTCTTT. Translating gives CASSSHPQGENTEAFF.

This clone has more than one count but fewer than ten. The chain is built from TRBV4-2 and TRBJ1-3; D gene unclear. The V end lost 0 bases, the J end lost 0 bases, and 9 bases lay between the germline ends. This CDR3 spans 16 amino acids. Germline CDR1 reads LGHNA; CDR2 reads YNFKEQ. The CDR3 loop is CASSQEGSHSGNTIYF. The CDR3 DNA is TGTGCCAGCAGCCAAGAGGGCAGTCACTCTGGAAACACCATATATTTT.

The V gene is TRBV7-2, the J gene TRBJ2-5, with 9 bases lining up with TRBD2. Germline V gene data show CDR1 as SGHTA and CDR2 as FQGNSA. V trimming: 2 bases; J trimming: 4 bases; junction bases outside the gene matches: 2. The CDR3 consists of 14 residues. The CDR3 region has the DNA TGTGCCAGCAGCTTATTTAGCGGGGGAGAGACCCAGTACTTC. Its protein product is CASSLFSGGETQYF.

The V call is TRBV18, the J call TRBJ1-1; D gene unclear. The CDR3 covers 13 residues. Trimming took off 3 bases at V and 5 bases at J, with 10 bases between the two ends. CDR1 KGHSH and CDR2 LQKENI come from the germline V gene. The CDR3 here is CASSPRPGTEAFF. In DNA, the CDR3 is TGTGCCAGCTCACCGCGACCGGGGACTGAAGCTTTCTTT.

The V gene is TRBV7-3, the J gene TRBJ2-6; D is unclear. V gave up 1 base and J gave up 0 bases, with 4 bases separating them. The germline gives CDR1 SGHTA, CDR2 FQGTGA. This CDR3 has 15 residues. The CDR3 nucleotides are TGTGCCAGCAGCTTAATTAGCTCTGGGGCCAACGTCCTGACTTTC. Its protein product is CASSLISSGANVLTF. Complete variable domain (other parts from reference TRBV7-3 and TRBJ2-6): GAGVSQTPSNKVTEKGKYVELRCDPISGHTALYWYRQSLGQGPEFLIYFQGTGAADDSGLPNDRFFAVRPEGSVSTLKIQRTERGDSAVYLCASSLISSGANVLTFGAGSRLTVL.

This CDR3 reads CASSQEPTELTTDTQYF. The DNA of the CDR3 is TGTGCCAGCAGCCAAGAGCCGACAGAGCTTACTACAGATACGCAGTATTTT. V and J are TRBV3-1 (or the pseudogene TRBV3-2) and TRBJ2-3, with D maybe TRBD1 (5 bases). Between the trimmed V and J ends, which lost 0 bases and 3 bases, there was a span of 16 bases. CDR1 is LGHDT, CDR2 YNNKEL, per germline (reference sequence). This CDR3 has 17 amino acids.

In nucleotides, the CDR3 is TGCGCCAGCAGCTTGGAAGGCCCCGCGGGGAACACTGAAGCTTTCTTT. The encoded protein is CASSLEGPAGNTEAFF. The gene calls are TRBV5-1 and TRBJ1-1; D is unresolved. Germline V CDR1 and CDR2: SGHRS, YFSETQ. V lost 0 bases and J 1 base, leaving 13 bases between the germline ends. This CDR3 region has 16 residues.

This rearrangement joins TRBV5-1 to TRBJ1-2, with TRBD1 as a possible D gene (5 bases). The CDR3 runs to 14 residues. Per germline, CDR1 SGHRS and CDR2 YFSETQ. V was clipped by 1 base and J by 9 bases, with 16 bases between them. The CDR3 spells CASSLYRTPGRYTF. In nucleotides, the CDR3 is TGCGCCAGCAGCTTGTACAGGACCCCAGGGCGCTACACCTTC.

The sample holds one count of this clone. The gene calls are TRBV5-1 and TRBJ1-2; D is unclear. V was cut by 2 bases and J by 2 bases, with 16 bases left in between. CDR1 and CDR2 (germline): SGHRS, YFSETQ. The CDR3 runs to 16 residues. In nucleotides, the CDR3 is TGCGCCAGCAGCTTTGCCTACAGCGGAATAAACTATGGCTACACCTTC. Protein: CASSFAYSGINYGYTF. Together with reference TRBV5-1 and TRBJ1-2, the CDR3 gives the full variable domain: KAGVTQTPRYLIKTRGQQVTLSCSPISGHRSVSWYQQTPGQGLQFLFEYFSETQRNKGNFPGRFSGRQFSNSRSEMNVSTLELGDSALYLCASSFAYSGINYGYTFGSGTRLTVV.

This clone appeared once. The chain joins TRBV3-1 (or the pseudogene TRBV3-2) to TRBJ1-2, with TRBD1 matching over 8 bases. Losses at the gene ends were 4 bases for V and 4 bases for J; bases not matched to a gene: 5. CDR1 and CDR2 (germline): LGHDT, YNNKEL (reference sequence). This CDR3 comprises 14 residues. DNA for the CDR3: TGTGCCAGCAGCCGACAACAGGGGGGCTATGGCTACACCTTC. It translates to CASSRQQGGYGYTF.

This clone is a singleton in its sample. The V gene is TRBV6-5, the J gene TRBJ2-7, with TRBD2 matching over 8 bases. The CDR3 spans 15 residues. V dropped 5 bases and J dropped 4; count of bases not matched to a gene: 10. Germline loops: CDR1 MNHEY, CDR2 SVGAGI. CDR3: CASSLNPAGGYEQYV. Written as DNA, the CDR3 is TGTGCCAGCAGTCTCAACCCCGCGGGGGGATACGAGCAGTACGTC.

The rearrangement links TRBV28 to TRBJ2-7; no firm D call. The CDR3 extends over 13 amino acids. Trimming left V 4 bases short and J 3 bases short, with 10 bases between. Germline V gene sequence: CDR1 MDHEN, CDR2 SYDVKM. CDR3 coding DNA: TGTGCCAGCAGTTCTCACGCAGTCTACGAGCAGTACGTC. Its translation: CASSSHAVYEQYV.

V and J are TRBV7-6 and TRBJ2-5, with 8 bases lining up with TRBD2. CDR3 length: 15 residues. J gave up 3 bases and V 3 bases, and 6 bases lay outside the gene matches. The germline V gene encodes CDR1 SGHVS and CDR2 FNYEAQ. CDR3 residues: CASSFGTSGKETQYF. CDR3 DNA: TGTGCCAGCAGCTTTGGAACTAGCGGAAAAGAGACCCAGTACTTC.

The chain has TRBV18 and TRBJ2-2; 7 nucleotides line up with TRBD1. V was pared by 0 bases and J by 5 bases, with 3 bases of the junction left unmatched. The germline V gene encodes CDR1 KGHSH and CDR2 LQKENI. The CDR3 runs 15 residues. CDR3 DNA: TGTGCCAGCTCACCACCGACCAGGGGGACCGGGGAGCTGTTTTTT. Protein product: CASSPPTRGTGELFF.

This clone was detected only a few times. CDR3 protein: CSVGRGYGYTF. For the CDR3, the DNA is TGCAGCGTTGGTAGGGGTTATGGCTACACCTTC. The rearrangement uses TRBV29-1 and TRBJ1-2, with TRBD1 as a possible D gene (5 bases). The germline V and J ends were trimmed by 4 bases and 5 bases, with 8 bases remaining between them. CDR1 and CDR2 from the germline V gene are SQVTM and ANQGSEA. This CDR3 region has 11 residues.

The V call is TRBV2, the J call TRBJ1-5, with a weak D call TRBD1 (5 bases). V was shortened by 2 bases and J by 9 bases, with 17 bases between the two germline ends. The germline V gene encodes CDR1 SNHLY and CDR2 FYNNEI. This CDR3 region has 15 residues. CDR3 sequence (DNA): TGTGCCAGCAGTGAATTCCCCGGGGGTGGGATGCCCCAGCATTTT. Its translation is CASSEFPGGGMPQHF.

This chain uses TRBV5-8 with TRBJ1-4; D is undetermined. CDR3 length: 15 amino acids. Germline CDR1 is SGHTS and CDR2 is YDEGEE. Trimming shortened V by 0 bases and J by 5 bases, and 11 bases separated the two germline ends. This CDR3 reads CASSLGAGWNEKLFF. The CDR3 DNA follows: TGTGCCAGCAGCTTGGGGGCGGGATGGAATGAAAAACTGTTTTTT.

This chain joins TRBV11-2 and TRBJ2-2, with 8 positions matching TRBD1. Losses at the gene ends were 6 bases for V and 4 bases for J; bases not matched to a gene: 4. The CDR3 consists of 14 residues. Germline values: CDR1 SGHAT, CDR2 FQNNGV. CDR3 in DNA: TGTGCCAGCAGATCACAGGGGGGCACCGGGGAGCTGTTTTTT. It encodes CASRSQGGTGELFF.

The CDR3 coding sequence is TGTGCCAGCAGCTGGAGGACAGGACGTTTGGGTGGCTACACCTTC. Protein: CASSWRTGRLGGYTF. The chain is built from TRBV5-6 and TRBJ1-2, with 7 bases fitting TRBD1. Per germline, CDR1 SGHDT and CDR2 YYEEEE. This CDR3 region has 15 residues. With V trimmed by 3 bases and J by 7 bases, 12 bases remained unmatched.

V is TRBV19 and J is TRBJ2-3; TRBD1 might be the D (7 bases). This CDR3 has 15 residues. The germline V gene encodes CDR1 LNHDA and CDR2 SQIVND (reference sequence). Deletions cut 5 bases from V and 4 bases from J, with 16 bases between. CDR3 bases: TGTGCCAGTAGTCCGGAGGGGGCCCGCGCAGATACGCAGTATTTT. This translates into CASSPEGARADTQYF.

The chain employs TRBV18 and TRBJ1-5, with 7 bases fitting TRBD1. The CDR3 is 16 residues long. With V trimmed by 5 bases and J by 1 base, 8 bases remained unmatched. CDR1 and CDR2 from the germline V gene are KGHSH and LQKENI. The CDR3 region is CASSRGTAGSNQPQHF. The CDR3 DNA is TGTGCCAGCTCAAGAGGGACAGCTGGGAGCAATCAGCCCCAGCATTTT. Drawing the rest from reference TRBV18 and TRBJ1-5, the complete variable domain is NAGVMQNPRHLVRRRGQEARLRCSPMKGHSHVYWYRQLPEEGLKFMVYLQKENIIDESGMPKERFSAEFPKEGPSILRIQQVVRGDSAAYFCASSRGTAGSNQPQHFGDGTRLSIL.

The rearrangement joins TRBV3-1 (or the pseudogene TRBV3-2) to TRBJ1-1; no clear D gene. The V and J ends lost 5 bases and 2 bases respectively, with 15 bases between them. The CDR3 runs to 15 residues. The germline V gene encodes CDR1 LGHDT and CDR2 YNNKEL (reference sequence). CDR3 amino acids: CASSLTRRRNTEAFF. The CDR3 nucleotides are TGTGCCAGCAGCTTGACCCGACGGAGAAACACTGAAGCTTTCTTT.

This chain links TRBV3-1 (or the pseudogene TRBV3-2) with TRBJ2-3; 9 bases are shared with TRBD2. Germline V gene lookup returns CDR1 LGHDT and CDR2 YNNKEL (reference sequence). The V segment lost 2 bases and the J segment 0 bases; nucleotides outside the gene matches: 12. CDR3 size: 19 residues. CDR3 loop: CASSQYGVAGVTSTDTQYF. In DNA form, the CDR3 reads TGTGCCAGCAGCCAATATGGGGTAGCGGGGGTAACTAGCACAGATACGCAGTATTTT.

The chain is built from TRBV2 and TRBJ2-1; D uncertain. CDR1 is SNHLY and CDR2 is FYNNEI in the germline V gene. Trimming pared 5 bases from V and 7 bases from J, leaving 6 bases between. The CDR3 covers 11 residues. As DNA, the CDR3 is TGTGCCAGCAGTCTCTCTAATGAGCAGTTCTTC. Its protein product is CASSLSNEQFF.

The count of this clone is one. The CDR3 coding sequence is TGTGCCAGCAGCACCCGACAGTCTGGTGGCTACACCTTC. Translated: CASSTRQSGGYTF. The chain has TRBV7-9 and TRBJ1-2, with D tentatively TRBD1 (5 bases). This CDR3 contains 13 residues. Between the trimmed V and J ends, which lost 5 bases and 7 bases, there was a span of 14 bases. CDR1 and CDR2 from the germline V gene are SEHNR and FQNEAQ (reference sequence).

CDR3 amino acids: CASSLANSVYGYTF. The CDR3 DNA reads TGTGCCAGCAGCTTGGCCAATTCGGTCTATGGCTACACCTTC. J is TRBJ1-2 and V is TRBV5-6; unclear D gene. Germline V gene data show CDR1 as SGHDT and CDR2 as YYEEEE. This CDR3 has 14 residues. Trimming shortened V by 0 bases and J by 4 bases, and 10 bases separated the two germline ends.

V and J are TRBV12-5 and TRBJ2-2; the D is unclear. V was shortened by 5 bases and J by 5 bases, with 3 bases between the two germline ends. Germline-derived CDR1 and CDR2 are LGHNT and FRNRAP. The CDR3 length is 11 residues. The CDR3 nucleotides read TGTGCTAGTGGTGTAACCGGGGAGCTGTTTTTT. It is translated as CASGVTGELFF.

This clone has a single count. The chain employs TRBV6-2 or TRBV6-3 and TRBJ2-5, with 9 nucleotides matching TRBD1. Losses at the gene ends were 2 bases for V and 5 bases for J; bases not matched to a gene: 9. The CDR3 spans 16 residues. Looked up from germline, CDR1 is MNHEY and CDR2 is SVGEGT. In DNA, the CDR3 is TGTGCCAGCAGTTACCCTCGGACAGGGGTATCGGAGACCCAGTACTTC. Translating gives CASSYPRTGVSETQYF.

The chain carries TRBV9 and TRBJ1-1; 9 bases map to TRBD1. With 0 bases clipped from V and 7 bases from J, the junction kept 7 bases outside the gene matches. The CDR3 runs to 15 residues. Germline lookup yields CDR1 SGDLS and CDR2 YYNGEE. The DNA of the CDR3 is TGTGCCAGCAGCGTAGGCCGACAGGGGGGTAGTGAAGCTTTCTTT. The encoded protein is CASSVGRQGGSEAFF.

This clone was observed once. The CDR3 is CASSVSGLAGNTIYF. The CDR3 coding sequence is TGTGCCAGCAGCGTGTCAGGGCTGGCTGGAAACACCATATATTTT. This rearrangement joins TRBV9 to TRBJ1-3; tentatively, D is TRBD1 (5 bases). This CDR3 has 15 residues. V dropped 2 bases and J dropped 2 bases, with 11 bases sitting between them. Germline-derived CDR1 and CDR2 are SGDLS and YYNGEE.

J is TRBJ1-5 and V is TRBV27; TRBD1 is a possible D gene (5 bases). This CDR3 contains 13 residues. Germline V lookup: CDR1 MNHEY, CDR2 SMNVEV (reference sequence). Deletions cut 5 bases from V and 3 bases from J, with 8 bases between. CDR3 nucleotides: TGTGCCAGCAGTCGGGGGATCAATCAGCCCCAGCATTTT. This encodes CASSRGINQPQHF.